The 22 T cell receptor beta chains given below trace back to one sample, sequenced in a study of T-cell reconstitution after alpha-beta-depleted transplantation in children. It was with unique molecular identifiers that the TCRbeta library was prepared. TCRdb analysed the PCR reads with MiXCR anew, one entry per CDR3 protein. The sample lists about 98,000 distinct CDR3 sequences, about 8% occurring once. This sample comprised PBMCs, obtained before TCRalphabeta/CD19-depleted stem cell transplant. Receptors were obtained from a boy between 2 and 10 years old with acute lymphoblastic leukemia, due to receive a stem cell transplant.

As regards this clonotype: Because the CDR3 is missing its conserved closing phenylalanine or tryptophan, this is likely a read error. This chain links TRBV3-1 with TRBJ1-2; 8 bases map to TRBD1. The germline V gene has CDR1 LGHDT and CDR2 YNNKEL (reference sequence). This CDR3 spans 16 amino acids. Unmatched junction bases numbered 10, after V lost 0 bases and J lost 7 bases. DNA for the CDR3: TGTGCCAGCAGCCAAGAAGTTTCGGACAGGGAGGGTGGCTACACCTGC. Translated, it gives CASSQEVSDREGGYTC.

The gene calls are TRBV5-1 and TRBJ2-1; D may be TRBD2 (5 bases). CDR1 SGHRS and CDR2 YFSETQ come from the germline V gene. V was pared by 4 bases and J by 14 bases, with 16 bases between. The CDR3 has 12 residues. The CDR3 region has the DNA TGCGCCAGCAGCCCCGGGTCTTCGAGGGAGTTCTTC. The encoded protein is CASSPGSSREFF.

This rearrangement joins TRBV6-4 to TRBJ1-2; 7 nucleotides match TRBD1. CDR1 is MRHNA and CDR2 is SNTAGT in the germline V gene. The CDR3 has 13 residues. V trimming: 4 bases; J trimming: 4 bases; junction bases outside the gene matches: 3. The CDR3 DNA reads as TGTGCCAGCAGTGGCGCAGGGGGCTATGGCTACACCTTC. Translating it yields CASSGAGGYGYTF.

This clonotype has a handful of counts. The chain is built from TRBV12-3 or TRBV12-4 and TRBJ1-4; no firm D call. Trimming removed 6 bases at V and 5 bases at J, with 10 bases between. This CDR3 spans 13 amino acids. The CDR3 bases are TGTGCCAGCAGCAATACACTGAATGAAAAACTGTTTTTT. Amino acids: CASSNTLNEKLFF.

V usage is TRBV18 and J usage is TRBJ2-3; no definite D call. Germline V gene lookup returns CDR1 KGHSH and CDR2 LQKENI. The CDR3 sequence is 13 residues long. Trimming left V 0 bases short and J 3 bases short, with 4 bases between. CDR3 DNA: TGTGCCAGCTCACCACCCGCTACAGATACGCAGTATTTT. Protein product: CASSPPATDTQYF.

This clonotype was seen a few times. This rearrangement joins TRBV6-1 to TRBJ2-1; 10 bases are a match to TRBD2. The V gene end was trimmed by 5 bases and the J gene end by 8 bases; junction bases not matched to a gene: 9. Germline V lookup: CDR1 MNHNS, CDR2 SASEGT. The CDR3 has 15 amino acids. The CDR3 coding sequence is TGTGCCAGCAGTCAAAGCGGGGGGGCCGTAGATGAGCAGTTCTTC. It encodes CASSQSGGAVDEQFF.

This clonotype has ten or more counts. The chain combines TRBV12-3 or TRBV12-4 with TRBJ1-3; D ambiguous. The CDR3 runs to 10 residues. V gave up 10 bases and J gave up 6 bases, with 7 bases separating them. The CDR3 DNA follows: TGTGCCACCCGATCAAACACCATATATTTT. The encoded protein is CATRSNTIYF.

This sequence joins TRBV7-2 and TRBJ2-7; D possibly uses TRBD1 or TRBD2 (6 bases each). This CDR3 comprises 15 residues. V lost 5 bases to trimming and J lost 6 bases, with 20 bases between them. Germline V gene sequence: CDR1 SGHTA, CDR2 FQGNSA. The CDR3 DNA reads TGTGCCAGCAGCCGCCCGAGGGCAGGGGAGGTCGAGCAGTACTTC. Translated, it gives CASSRPRAGEVEQYF.

The chain has TRBV20-1 and TRBJ2-3; D tentatively reads TRBD1 or TRBD2 (6 bases each). Trimming took 6 bases from V and 5 from J, leaving 18 bases between them. CDR1 and CDR2 (germline): DFQATT, SNEGSKA (reference sequence). The CDR3 loop spans 14 amino acids. CDR3 sequence reads: CSAHGGHQLDTQYF. CDR3 nucleotides: TGCAGTGCCCACGGGGGCCACCAGCTAGATACGCAGTATTTT.

In this sample, this clonotype turned up a few times. The chain joins TRBV15 to TRBJ2-7, with D maybe TRBD2 (6 bases). Germline CDR1 is LNHNV and CDR2 is YYDKDF (reference sequence). Between the trimmed V and J ends, which lost 5 bases and 0 bases, there was a span of 8 bases. The CDR3 sequence is 13 residues long. The DNA of the CDR3 is TGTGCCACCAGCGGGGGGATCTCCTACGAGCAGTACTTC. It yields the protein CATSGGISYEQYF.

The rearrangement uses TRBV27 and TRBJ1-6; 7 nucleotides agree with TRBD1. CDR3 length equals 13 residues. V shed 10 bases and J 7 bases; nucleotides not matched to a gene: 7. CDR1 MNHEY and CDR2 SMNVEV come from the germline V gene (reference sequence). The CDR3 here is CATRGFGNSPLHF. The CDR3 DNA is TGTGCCACCAGGGGGTTTGGGAATTCACCCCTCCACTTT.

Many counts were recorded for this clonotype. J is TRBJ2-2 and V is TRBV14, with D unclear. Trimming cost V 1 base and J 6 bases, with 15 bases left between them. CDR1 and CDR2 from the germline V gene are SGHDN and FVKESK. The CDR3 spans 16 residues. DNA of the CDR3: TGTGCCAGCAGCCAAGTAGTGGGCGCGGAATCCGGGGAGCTGTTTTTT. Its translation is CASSQVVGAESGELFF.

This clonotype was seen ten or more times. The V gene is TRBV28, the J gene TRBJ2-1; D might be TRBD1 (6 bases). Looked up from germline, CDR1 is MDHEN and CDR2 is SYDVKM. Trimming removed 6 bases from V and 7 bases from J, with 13 bases in between. The CDR3 runs to 13 residues. The CDR3 loop is CASSPLRGNEQFF. The CDR3 bases are TGTGCCAGCAGCCCCCTCAGGGGAAATGAGCAGTTCTTC.

This clonotype has at least ten counts. V and J are TRBV3-1 and TRBJ1-3; tentative D call: TRBD1 (6 bases). The ends were cut back, 1 base at V and 1 base at J, with 17 bases in the middle. The CDR3 is 18 amino acids. Germline values: CDR1 LGHDT, CDR2 YNNKEL (reference sequence). In nucleotides, the CDR3 is TGTGCCAGCAGCCAAGGGGGGCCTTCAAAGGGGTCTGGAAACACCATATATTTT. Its translation: CASSQGGPSKGSGNTIYF.

In this sample, this clonotype turned up many times. The chain links TRBV12-3 or TRBV12-4 to TRBJ2-1; TRBD1 matches 8 bases. The CDR3 extends over 15 amino acids. J lost 4 bases, V lost 7 bases, and 9 bases had no gene match. CDR3 amino acids: CASTRDRGKYNEQFF. CDR3 nucleotide sequence: TGTGCCAGCACCAGAGACAGGGGAAAATACAATGAGCAGTTCTTC.

The genes are TRBV25-1 and TRBJ1-1; possible D gene TRBD1, 5 bases. Germline CDR1 MGHDK, CDR2 SYGVNS. The CDR3 spans 12 residues. V was shortened by 7 bases and J by 3 bases, with 9 bases between the two germline ends. CDR3 nucleotide sequence: TGTGCCAGCACCAGGGTTGACACTGAAGCTTTCTTT. Protein sequence: CASTRVDTEAFF.

This clonotype showed up many times. The chain has TRBV12-3 or TRBV12-4 and TRBJ2-3, with D possibly matching TRBD2 (5 bases). This CDR3 is built from 12 residues. V was pared by 7 bases and J by 5 bases, with 10 bases between. CDR3 protein: CASIRTGDTQYF. CDR3 bases: TGTGCCAGCATCCGGACTGGAGATACGCAGTATTTT.

This clonotype was found many times. The chain employs TRBV5-1 and TRBJ2-1; D is possibly TRBD1 or TRBD2 (5 bases each). The V gene lost 0 bases and the J gene lost 2 bases, with 12 bases spanning the gap. Germline loops: CDR1 SGHRS, CDR2 YFSETQ. This CDR3 has 16 amino acids. CDR3 in DNA: TGCGCCAGCAGCTTGGGGGGGAACCCGACCTACAATGAGCAGTTCTTC. Protein sequence: CASSLGGNPTYNEQFF.

This clonotype was counted a few times. V gene TRBV6-2 or TRBV6-3 combines with J gene TRBJ2-2, with 9 bases aligning to TRBD1. V lost 7 bases to trimming and J lost 6 bases; unmatched junction nucleotides: 12. This CDR3 is built from 16 residues. Germline V gene data show CDR1 as MNHEY and CDR2 as SVGEGT. In DNA, the CDR3 is TGTGCCAGCAAACCGCGTACAGGGGGCGCCTCCGGGGAGCTGTTTTTT. It is translated as CASKPRTGGASGELFF.

This clonotype has just a few counts. The chain employs TRBV10-2 and TRBJ1-1, with no clear D. Germline V gene data show CDR1 as WSHSY and CDR2 as SAAADI. Deletions cut 4 bases from V and 3 bases from J, with 15 bases between. The CDR3 consists of 15 residues. In nucleotides, the CDR3 is TGCGCCAGCAGTGCTACCGTTGAGGTTGACACTGAAGCTTTCTTT. It yields the protein CASSATVEVDTEAFF.

Comment on this clonotype: This may arise from a read error, as a much more abundant clone is one base away. This is likely a read error, given that the CDR3 carries no conserved phenylalanine or tryptophan at its end. The chain recombines TRBV20-1 with TRBJ1-5; a weak D match, TRBD1 (5 bases). The germline V gene encodes CDR1 DFQATT and CDR2 SNEGSKA (reference sequence). The CDR3 loop spans 15 amino acids. V was pared by 0 bases and J by 5 bases, with 14 bases between. The CDR3 here is CSARDGGTAHQPQHV. DNA for the CDR3: TGCAGTGCTAGAGATGGGGGAACGGCCCATCAGCCCCAGCATGTT.

Many counts were recorded for this clonotype. The J gene is TRBJ2-5, the V gene TRBV11-2; TRBD1 aligns across 10 bases. Germline V gene lookup returns CDR1 SGHAT and CDR2 FQNNGV. The CDR3 runs 18 residues. V trimming: 8 bases; J trimming: 4 bases; junction bases outside the gene matches: 19. CDR3 DNA sequence: TGTGCCAGCGGCCTTAGAAATCCGGGACAGGGGAGGGGAGAGACCCAGTACTTC. Translated: CASGLRNPGQGRGETQYF.